This T cell receptor (beta chain) came from a study of Ad26.COV2.S vaccination and SARS-CoV-2 variants. As to treatment: about 20 received Ad26.COV2.S at low or high dose, single or two shots; roughly 5 received placebo; per-sample allocation not given. Samples came from day 63 after the first vaccine or placebo injection. Expression of Wuhan-strain SARS-CoV-2 spike came from the Ad26 vector that formed the vaccine. Here immunoSEQ multiplex PCR was the method, and the copy in TCRdb shows in-frame clones only, minus some. Among under 400,000 clones listed, around 87% were seen once. In germline, CDR1 is MNHNS, CDR2 SASEGT. V lost 2 bases, J lost 8 bases, and 10 bases lay in between. The CDR3 extends over 14 amino acids. About this clone: No antigen is known for it.

Overall study results and limits: Breadth measured for non-spike TCRs was similar across vaccine and placebo recipients. Placebo recipients had lower spike-specific TCR breadth than vaccine recipients.

The receptor was isolated from a person aged 18 to 59 who received the Ad26.COV2.S COVID-19 vaccine or a placebo. The J gene is TRBJ1-6, the V gene TRBV6-1, with D perhaps matching TRBD1 (6 bases). The sequencing here drew on peripheral blood, taken in a trial of Ad26.COV2.S vaccine versus placebo. Here the CDR3 reads CASSERQAYSPLHF. CDR3 coding DNA: TGTGCCAGCAGTGAAAGACAGGCGTATTCACCCCTCCACTTT.